The TCR beta chain described here comes from a study of T cell changes during pregnancy in multiple sclerosis. The CDR3 sequence is 16 residues long. V was pared by 0 bases and J by 6 bases, with 8 bases of the junction left unmatched. Per the germline V gene, CDR1 is SGHRS and CDR2 is YFSETQ. The repertoire was sequenced with immunoSEQ multiplex PCR; TCRdb's copy has only in-frame clones and lacks some. The sample gives roughly 74,000 clones, 75% to 90% of which show up once; around 3.2% is in the top ten. The chain uses TRBV5-1 and TRBJ2-3, with TRBD2 matching over 9 bases. The sequence was collected from a female donor with multiple sclerosis, enrolled in a pregnancy study. Sequencing used peripheral blood, obtained before pregnancy. CDR3 nucleotides: TGCGCCAGCAGCTTGGCGCGGGAGGGCCGGGCGGATACGCAGTATTTT. Protein sequence: CASSLAREGRADTQYF.